Here is one TCR beta chain with its context. The protocol was immunoSEQ multiplex PCR, while the TCRdb copy is restricted to in-frame clones and leaves out a portion. The sample lists roughly 82,000 clones; 83% were seen once. The V gene lost 5 bases and the J gene lost 7 bases, with 25 bases spanning the gap. The CDR3 is 17 amino acids. The data originate from a study of OX40 agonist ivuxolimab in advanced cancers. The wider study: At doses from 0.01 to 10 mg/kg, patients were given intravenous ivuxolimab every 2 weeks.

The clonotype was recovered from an adult with an advanced solid tumor such as melanoma, head and neck, liver or kidney cancer. This chain uses TRBV5-3 with TRBJ1-5, with D perhaps matching TRBD1 (5 bases). TRBV5-3 is identified as an open reading frame with a role that is uncertain. Sequencing was performed on CD4+ or CD8+ T cells sorted from blood, taken in a trial of the OX40 agonist ivuxolimab. The CDR3 sequence: CARRTQKGPSPRQPQHF. As DNA, the CDR3 is TGTGCCAGAAGGACCCAGAAGGGACCCAGCCCGAGACAGCCCCAGCATTTT.